This T cell receptor beta chain was observed in a study of T cell changes during pregnancy in multiple sclerosis. The data were produced by immunoSEQ multiplex PCR, yet TCRdb's version contains in-frame clones alone and is incomplete. The table has around 54,000 clones, about 93% seen once. Trimming at V came to 5 bases and at J to 6 bases, leaving 6 bases not matched to a gene. Looked up from germline, CDR1 is SNHLY and CDR2 is FYNNEI. This CDR3 region has 14 residues. This clonotype was obtained from a female donor in good health, enrolled as a control in a pregnancy study. Sequenced here: CD4+ T cells from peripheral blood mononuclear cells, sampled after pregnancy. This chain joins TRBV2 and TRBJ1-5; 8 bases map to TRBD1. CDR3 nucleotides: TGTGCCAGCAGTTATCAGGGGGCGCGTCAGCCCCAGCATTTT. This codes for CASSYQGARQPQHF.